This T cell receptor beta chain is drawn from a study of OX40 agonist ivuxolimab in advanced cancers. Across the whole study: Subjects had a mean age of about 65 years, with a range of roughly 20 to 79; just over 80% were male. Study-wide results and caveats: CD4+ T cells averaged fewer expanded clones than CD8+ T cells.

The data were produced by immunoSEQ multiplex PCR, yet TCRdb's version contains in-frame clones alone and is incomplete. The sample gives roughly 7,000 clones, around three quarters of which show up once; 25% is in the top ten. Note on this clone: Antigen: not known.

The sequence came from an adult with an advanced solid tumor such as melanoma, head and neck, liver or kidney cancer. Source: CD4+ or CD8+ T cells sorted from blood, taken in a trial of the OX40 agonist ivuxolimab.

CDR3 DNA sequence: TGTGCCAGCAGCCAACGCGGGGGGTTGTCCTACGAGCAGTACTTC. Translation gives CASSQRGGLSYEQYF. The rearrangement uses TRBV4-2 and TRBJ2-7, with 8 bases that match TRBD2. After removal of 2 bases from V and 1 base from J, the junction contained 4 bases not matched to a gene. This CDR3 comprises 15 residues. Germline V gene sequence: CDR1 LGHNA, CDR2 YNFKEQ.